Listed below are T cell receptor beta chains from one sample, sequenced in a study of blood T cells in healthy people across ages. One entry per CDR3 protein, called by TCRdb with MiXCR from the 5' RACE reads. The sample lists 600,000 to 1,000,000 distinct CDR3 sequences; 20% to 25% were seen once. In addition, the sample was reused for a study of T cells of mothers and their children.

Input material: blood. The receptors were gathered from a boy between 10 and 17 years old in good health. Both conserved end residues are part of each CDR3. The order of the fields is clone size, D gene, V gene, J gene, CDR3 length, CDR3 protein, CDR3 DNA. The D gene is left open where the match is weak. Expanded clones are given a class, and other clones once, few, many or no size at all.

-,-,TRBV7-9,TRBJ2-5,15,CASSFSANRVGTQYF,TGTGCCAGCAGCTTTTCCGCGAACAGGGTTGGGACCCAGTACTTC
-,-,TRBV5-1,TRBJ2-7,14,CASSFAPGLMEQYF,TGCGCCAGCAGCTTTGCGCCGGGGCTTATGGAGCAGTACTTC
-,-,TRBV29-1,TRBJ2-5,13,CSAPGLPRETQYF,TGCAGCGCTCCGGGACTCCCCAGGGAGACCCAGTACTTC
few,-,TRBV11-2,TRBJ2-5,16,CASSPQGGSTRETQYF,TGTGCCAGCAGCCCTCAGGGCGGTTCTACCCGGGAGACCCAGTACTTC
-,TRBD2,TRBV6-2/TRBV6-3,TRBJ2-5,14,CANLRGRAIETQYF,TGTGCCAACCTACGCGGGAGGGCCATAGAGACCCAGTACTTC
-,-,TRBV15,TRBJ2-4,16,CATRDRWVWAKNIQYF,TGTGCCACCAGGGATCGCTGGGTTTGGGCCAAAAACATTCAGTACTTC
few,-,TRBV14,TRBJ2-7,14,CASSHPGGRYEQYF,TGTGCCAGCAGCCACCCCGGGGGCCGGTACGAGCAGTACTTC
few,TRBD1,TRBV11-2,TRBJ1-4,14,CASSWGQPEEKLFF,TGTGCCAGCAGCTGGGGACAGCCGGAGGAAAAACTGTTTTTT
-,-,TRBV5-1,TRBJ1-1,14,CASSLAQGNTEAFF,TGTGCCAGCAGCTTAGCCCAGGGGAACACTGAAGCTTTCTTT
few,TRBD2,TRBV4-2,TRBJ2-1,18,CASSQDFGLAGSYNEQFF,TGTGCCAGCAGCCAAGATTTCGGGCTAGCGGGCTCCTACAATGAGCAGTTCTTC
-,-,TRBV6-2/TRBV6-3,TRBJ2-5,13,CASSQTSRKTQYF,TGTGCCAGCAGCCAGACTAGTCGGAAGACCCAGTACTTC
-,-,TRBV11-2,TRBJ1-3,17,CASSLGSRLNSGNTIYF,TGTGCCAGCAGCTTAGGTAGCCGGCTTAACTCTGGAAACACCATATATTTT
-,-,TRBV18,TRBJ1-2,13,CASSPGIQDGYTF,TGTGCCAGCTCACCAGGTATACAGGATGGCTACACCTTC
-,-,TRBV7-9,TRBJ1-4,12,CASETGSEKLFF,TGTGCCAGCGAGACGGGTAGTGAAAAACTGTTTTTT
few,TRBD1,TRBV29-1,TRBJ2-2,15,CSVRSRQGDTGELFF,TGCAGCGTTCGGTCGCGACAGGGTGACACCGGGGAGCTGTTTTTT
-,-,TRBV30,TRBJ2-1,15,CAHEGSSAGHNEQFF,TGTGCTCACGAAGGTTCGAGCGCGGGACACAATGAGCAGTTCTTC
few,TRBD1,TRBV29-1,TRBJ1-1,14,CSVVDRAMNTEAFF,TGCAGCGTTGTTGACAGGGCGATGAACACTGAAGCTTTCTTT
-,TRBD1,TRBV12-3/TRBV12-4,TRBJ1-1,16,CASSSLPDRENTEAFF,TGTGCCAGCAGTTCGTTACCCGACAGGGAGAACACTGAAGCTTTCTTT
few,-,TRBV14,TRBJ2-7,15,CASSQSGGTNYEQYF,TGTGCCAGCAGCCAATCCGGGGGCACAAACTACGAGCAGTACTTC
few,TRBD1,TRBV20-1,TRBJ1-1,13,CSARTGWSTEAFF,TGCAGTGCTAGGACAGGGTGGTCCACTGAAGCTTTCTTT
-,TRBD1,TRBV7-6,TRBJ1-1,15,CASSTWTGENTEAFF,TGTGCCAGCAGCACTTGGACAGGGGAGAACACTGAAGCTTTCTTT
few,TRBD2,TRBV20-1,TRBJ2-1,14,CSARQLAGSNEQFF,TGCAGTGCTAGGCAACTAGCGGGGAGCAATGAGCAGTTCTTC
-,-,TRBV11-3,TRBJ2-3,13,CASSPSAGAEQYF,TGTGCCAGCAGTCCTTCTGCGGGGGCTGAGCAGTATTTT
-,-,TRBV5-1,TRBJ2-5,14,CASSPGGGVETQYF,TGCGCCAGCAGCCCGGGCGGGGGCGTGGAGACCCAGTACTTC
-,-,TRBV29-1,TRBJ2-7,13,CSVGAPGGHEQYF,TGCAGCGTTGGGGCCCCAGGGGGGCACGAGCAGTACTTC
-,TRBD1,TRBV20-1,TRBJ2-3,15,CSACRRDRVSDTQYF,TGCAGTGCGTGTCGCCGGGACAGGGTATCAGATACGCAGTATTTT
few,TRBD2,TRBV29-1,TRBJ2-5,15,CSVHGLAGLQETQYF,TGCAGCGTTCACGGACTAGCGGGACTTCAAGAGACCCAGTACTTC
-,TRBD1,TRBV9,TRBJ2-1,18,CASSVGSPDRGPYNEQFF,TGTGCCAGCAGCGTAGGATCTCCTGACAGGGGTCCCTACAATGAGCAGTTCTTC
-,-,TRBV20-1,TRBJ2-3,13,CSAHPGRADTQYF,TGCAGTGCTCACCCAGGGCGTGCCGATACGCAGTATTTT
-,TRBD1,TRBV4-1,TRBJ1-4,17,CASSRPGQGTTNEKLFF,TGCGCCAGCAGCCGACCGGGACAGGGGACAACTAATGAAAAACTGTTTTTT
many,-,TRBV28,TRBJ2-5,14,CASSFGGSQETQYF,TGTGCCAGCAGTTTCGGGGGTTCTCAAGAGACCCAGTACTTC
-,-,TRBV6-2/TRBV6-3,TRBJ2-1,15,CASSHRPGRGNEQFF,TGTGCCAGCAGTCACCGCCCTGGTCGGGGCAATGAGCAGTTCTTC
-,-,TRBV20-1,TRBJ2-7,15,CSARLSSGASYEQYF,TGCAGTGCTAGACTTTCTTCTGGGGCCTCCTACGAGCAGTACTTC
-,-,TRBV28,TRBJ2-7,14,CASSFDAGAYEQYF,TGTGCCAGCAGTTTCGATGCCGGGGCCTACGAGCAGTACTTC
-,-,TRBV6-6,TRBJ2-3,13,CASSFGTRDTQYF,TGTGCCAGCAGTTTTGGGACGCGGGATACGCAGTATTTT
-,-,TRBV2,TRBJ1-1,15,CASITTATVNTEAFF,TGTGCCAGCATCACGACCGCGACCGTGAACACTGAAGCTTTCTTT
-,-,TRBV20-1,TRBJ2-5,15,CSAQKTAGLTETQYF,TGCAGTGCCCAAAAAACGGCAGGCCTCACAGAGACCCAGTACTTC
-,-,TRBV9,TRBJ2-7,14,CASSVVDGSTEQYF,TGTGCCAGCAGCGTAGTTGACGGGAGCACTGAGCAGTACTTC
-,-,TRBV6-2/TRBV6-3,TRBJ1-2,15,CASSSPGKSNYGYTF,TGTGCCAGCAGTTCCCCAGGGAAGTCGAACTATGGCTACACCTTC
few,-,TRBV28,TRBJ1-5,15,CASSPVGLINQPQHF,TGTGCCAGCAGTCCCGTCGGGCTCATCAATCAGCCCCAGCATTTT
few,-,TRBV6-5,TRBJ2-7,15,CASSYSHQGSYEQYF,TGTGCCAGCAGTTACTCCCATCAGGGGTCCTACGAGCAATACTTC
few,-,TRBV24-1,TRBJ2-6,16,CATSEITSSGANVLTF,TGTGCCACCAGTGAAATCACAAGCTCTGGGGCCAACGTCCTGACTTTC
few,TRBD2,TRBV6-5,TRBJ2-5,16,CASTRLAVVGRETQYF,TGTGCCAGCACCAGACTAGCGGTCGTAGGCAGAGAGACCCAGTACTTC
-,-,TRBV28,TRBJ2-2,13,CASSLVFTGELFF,TGTGCCAGCAGTTTAGTCTTCACCGGGGAGCTGTTTTTT
-,TRBD1,TRBV29-1,TRBJ1-1,13,CSVENRGSTEAFF,TGCAGCGTTGAGAACAGGGGAAGCACTGAAGCTTTCTTT
-,-,TRBV18,TRBJ2-7,16,CASSPGRDLTTYEQYF,TGTGCCAGCTCACCGGGCAGGGACCTAACAACCTACGAGCAGTACTTC
few,-,TRBV10-3,TRBJ2-5,13,CAITRTEWGTQYF,TGTGCCATCACCCGGACTGAGTGGGGGACCCAGTACTTC
-,-,TRBV4-3,TRBJ2-3,13,CASSQGITDTQYF,TGCGCCAGCAGCCAAGGTATCACAGATACGCAGTATTTT